What follows are 9 T cell receptor beta chains derived from one specimen sequenced in a study of cytomegalovirus exposure and HLA in healthy donors. 60 Vbeta and 13 Jbeta primers were used in PCR. Data came from immunoSEQ multiplex PCR; TCRdb stores just in-frame clones and leaves some out. Its clone listing holds just over 200,000 clones. The specimen was PBMCs. These receptors all come from a girl aged 2 to 9 in good health and CMV-seropositive.

The chain uses TRBV27 and TRBJ2-6, with TRBD2 matching 12 bases. Germline V CDR1 and CDR2: MNHEY, SMNVEV (reference sequence). This CDR3 contains 20 residues. V lost 0 bases, J lost 0 bases, and 6 bases stayed unmatched. DNA for the CDR3: TGTGCCAGCAGTTTATCGCTGGGACTAGCGGGCAACTCTGGGGCCAACGTCCTGACTTTC. Translation: CASSLSLGLAGNSGANVLTF.

This chain uses TRBV28 with TRBJ1-4; no definite D call. The V gene's germline CDR1 is MDHEN and CDR2 SYDVKM. V was pared by 3 bases and J by 7 bases, with 9 bases between. This CDR3 comprises 13 residues. In DNA, the CDR3 is TGTGCCAGCAGTTTCGCGGGGAGTGAAAAACTGTTTTTT. This sequence encodes CASSFAGSEKLFF.

The chain carries TRBV6-4 and TRBJ2-3; no clear D gene. CDR3 size: 14 residues. The germline V gene encodes CDR1 MRHNA and CDR2 SNTAGT. Trimming cost V 2 bases and J 1 base, with 7 bases left between them. The CDR3 sequence: CASSDQDGTDTQYF. The CDR3 DNA reads as TGTGCCAGCAGTGACCAGGATGGCACAGATACGCAGTATTTT.

V gene TRBV28 combines with J gene TRBJ1-1, with D maybe TRBD1 (5 bases). The CDR3 is 16 residues long. The V and J ends lost 6 bases and 2 bases respectively, with 19 bases between them. The germline V gene has CDR1 MDHEN and CDR2 SYDVKM. The CDR3 sequence: CASRTAGREGNTEAFF. The CDR3 nucleotides are TGTGCCAGCAGAACGGCGGGCAGGGAGGGTAACACTGAAGCTTTCTTT.

The rearrangement joins TRBV18 to TRBJ2-1, with a possible D match to TRBD2 (6 bases). The germline gives CDR1 KGHSH, CDR2 LQKENI. CDR3 length equals 15 residues. Trimming cost V 0 bases and J 3 bases, with 9 bases left between them. The CDR3 region is CASSPPQDYYNEQFF. The CDR3 DNA sequence: TGTGCCAGCTCACCACCGCAGGACTACTACAATGAGCAGTTCTTC.

J is TRBJ2-1 and V is TRBV5-6; D possibly corresponds to TRBD2 (5 bases). Germline assignment: CDR1 SGHDT and CDR2 YYEEEE. The CDR3 has 12 amino acids. Trimming pared 1 base from V and 8 bases from J, leaving 7 bases between. DNA for the CDR3: TGTGCCAGCAGCTTGCCCGGGGATGAGCAGTTCTTC. This codes for CASSLPGDEQFF.

The genes are TRBV6-6 and TRBJ1-1; D is perhaps TRBD1 (5 bases). CDR3 size: 13 residues. Germline CDR1 is MNHNY and CDR2 is SVGAGI (reference sequence). V lost 5 bases, J lost 1 base, and 8 bases lay in between. The CDR3, as DNA: TGTGCCAGCAGTGCCCAGGGGAACACTGAAGCTTTCTTT. This encodes CASSAQGNTEAFF.

The CDR3 coding sequence is TGTGCCAGCAGCCTGACCGGGACAGGGTTCCTGCCCCAGCATTTT. Translating it yields CASSLTGTGFLPQHF. The chain uses TRBV28 and TRBJ1-5; 9 bases line up with TRBD1. This CDR3 comprises 15 residues. The V gene end was trimmed by 6 bases and the J gene end by 9 bases; junction bases not matched to a gene: 12. CDR1 MDHEN and CDR2 SYDVKM come from the germline V gene.

This chain links TRBV5-6 with TRBJ2-2; TRBD2 matches 12 bases. Germline V gene sequence: CDR1 SGHDT, CDR2 YYEEEE. The V gene end was trimmed by 7 bases and the J gene end by 6 bases; junction bases not matched to a gene: 1. CDR3 length equals 13 residues. CDR3 DNA: TGTGCCAGCGGACTAGCGGGGCCCGGGGAGCTGTTTTTT. Protein product: CASGLAGPGELFF.